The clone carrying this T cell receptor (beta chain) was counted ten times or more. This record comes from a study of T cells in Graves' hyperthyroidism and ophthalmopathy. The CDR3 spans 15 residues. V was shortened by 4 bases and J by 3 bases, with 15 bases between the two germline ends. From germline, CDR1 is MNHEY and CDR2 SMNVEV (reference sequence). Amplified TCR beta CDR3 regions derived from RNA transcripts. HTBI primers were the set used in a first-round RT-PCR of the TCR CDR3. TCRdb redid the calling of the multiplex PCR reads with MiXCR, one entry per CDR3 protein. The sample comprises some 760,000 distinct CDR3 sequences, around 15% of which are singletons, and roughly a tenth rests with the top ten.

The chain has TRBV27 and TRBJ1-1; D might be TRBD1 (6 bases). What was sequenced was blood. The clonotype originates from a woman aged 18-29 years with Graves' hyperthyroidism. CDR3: CASSSRLHRDTEAFF. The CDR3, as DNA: TGTGCCAGCAGTTCCAGGCTCCACAGGGACACTGAAGCTTTCTTT.